These T cell receptor beta chains were read from a single sample in a study of T cell responses to AZD1222 COVID-19 vaccine. Profiling relied on immunoSEQ multiplex PCR, and the TCRdb table lists in-frame clones only, not all of them. Here the sample spans roughly 50,000 clones, about 85% being singletons. The material was peripheral blood, obtained on day 0 of AZD1222 vaccination. These receptors came from an adult in good health. Both conserved end residues are part of each CDR3. A D gene is named only where the DNA matches it firmly. Where a row states a size, it is once, few, many or the class of an expanded clone; other rows omit it.

V	length	J	D	size	DNA	CDR3
TRBV24-1	15	TRBJ2-7	.	.	TGTGCCACCAGTGATTTGACGGGCCGATCCTACGAGCAGTACTTC	CATSDLTGRSYEQYF
TRBV30	13	TRBJ2-7	.	once	TGTGCCTGGAGTAAACCAGGGTCTTACGAGCAGTACTTC	CAWSKPGSYEQYF
TRBV5-6	15	TRBJ2-7	.	.	TGTGCCAGCAGCGTAATACAGAGAAGGGCGCGCGAGCAGTACTTC	CASSVIQRRAREQYF
TRBV7-9	13	TRBJ2-7	TRBD1	.	TGTGCCAGCAGCTTTACCGGGACAGGGGGCCAGTACTTC	CASSFTGTGGQYF
TRBV28	16	TRBJ1-2	.	few	TGTGCCAGCAGTCCGCGGATGGGAACTCTCGTCTATGGCTACACCTTC	CASSPRMGTLVYGYTF
TRBV2	14	TRBJ1-1	.	.	TGTGCCAGCTCGCGCGTAGTCCCGGGCACTGAAGCTTTCTTT	CASSRVVPGTEAFF
TRBV7-2	13	TRBJ2-7	.	.	TGTGCCAGCAGTTCCAGGCGGGGCTACGAGCAGTACTTC	CASSSRRGYEQYF
TRBV2	13	TRBJ1-4	.	once	TGTGCCAGCATTTCCAGCTATAATGAAAAACTGTTTTTT	CASISSYNEKLFF
TRBV19	13	TRBJ1-1	TRBD1	.	TGTGCCAGTAGTTCCGGGACAGGGACTGAAGCTTTCTTT	CASSSGTGTEAFF
TRBV7-9	14	TRBJ2-4	TRBD2	once	TGTGCCAGCAGCCTCGCGGCCGGGGGGGACATTCAGTACTTC	CASSLAAGGDIQYF
TRBV5-4	13	TRBJ1-2	TRBD1	.	TGTGCCAGCAGCGAGACAGGGCCCTATGGCTACACCTTC	CASSETGPYGYTF
TRBV27	13	TRBJ1-5	.	once	TGTGCCAGCAGTTTGGGATCGAATCAGCCCCAGCATTTT	CASSLGSNQPQHF
TRBV5-4	14	TRBJ1-2	.	.	TGTGCCAGCAGCGGGCTTGGACGGGCCTACGGCTACACCTTC	CASSGLGRAYGYTF
TRBV18	17	TRBJ1-1	.	.	TGTGCCAGCTCACCAGTCAAAATGGGTCAGGGACTCACTGAAGCTTTCTTT	CASSPVKMGQGLTEAFF
TRBV3-1/TRBV3-2	15	TRBJ2-5	.	.	TGTGCCAGCAGCCCTAGGGACAACTTACAAGAGACCCAGTACTTC	CASSPRDNLQETQYF
TRBV5-1	17	TRBJ2-3	TRBD2	.	TGCGCCAGCAGCTTGGATTTTGCGGGGGGCGTCACAGATACGCAGTATTTT	CASSLDFAGGVTDTQYF
TRBV6-5	14	TRBJ1-2	.	.	TGTGCCAGCAGTTGGGACTCGGGGGCTCGTGGCTACACCTTC	CASSWDSGARGYTF
TRBV7-8	11	TRBJ2-7	TRBD1	.	TGTGCCAGCACCATACAGGGGGCCATGTACTTC	CASTIQGAMYF